Following are 32 T cell receptor beta chains from one sample sequenced in a study of T-cell memory formation after mild COVID-19. MiXCR, applied by TCRdb to the 5' RACE reads, yields one record per CDR3 protein. Seen here are a few hundred thousand distinct CDR3 sequences, roughly 10% observed once, and the top ten hold roughly 3%. The sample taken for sequencing was PBMCs or a T cell subset sorted from them (not recorded which). The receptor source for this set is a man aged 18 to 30 who had mild COVID-19 (a few samples of this study predate the infection). Cell type and time point are not known.

This clonotype was counted between two and nine times. One junction end does not reproduce the germline sequence, and a read error may be involved. The chain uses TRBV7-2 and TRBJ1-1; possible D gene TRBD1, 5 bases. CDR3 size: 11 residues. Germline assignment: CDR1 SGHTA and CDR2 FQGNSA. The CDR3 nucleotides are TGTGCCGGCAGGGACGGCACTGAAGCTTTCTTT. As protein: CAGRDGTEAFF.

V and J are TRBV5-4 and TRBJ2-1; 8 bases map to TRBD2. CDR1 is SGHNT and CDR2 is YYREEE in the germline V gene (reference sequence). Unmatched junction bases numbered 5, after V lost 2 bases and J lost 4 bases. This CDR3 region has 15 residues. CDR3 protein: CASSFGGGIYNEQFF. CDR3 nucleotides: TGTGCCAGCAGCTTCGGCGGGGGGATATACAATGAGCAGTTCTTC. Based on the CDR3 plus reference TRBV5-4 and TRBJ2-1, the full variable domain is ETGVTQSPTHLIKTRGQQVTLRCSSQSGHNTVSWYQQALGQGPQFIFQYYREEENGRGNFPPRFSGLQFPNYSSELNVNALELDDSALYLCASSFGGGIYNEQFFGPGTRLTVL.

The CDR3, as DNA: TGTGCCAGCAGCGTAGATCCAGGCGGGAATGAAAAACTGTTTTTT. Encoded protein: CASSVDPGGNEKLFF. V is TRBV9 and J is TRBJ1-4, with D uncertain. CDR3 length equals 15 residues. Deletions cut 0 bases from V and 5 bases from J, with 11 bases between. Germline values: CDR1 SGDLS, CDR2 YYNGEE.

This clonotype was counted a few times. This chain links TRBV6-6 with TRBJ2-5; the match to TRBD1 covers 7 bases. This CDR3 contains 15 residues. Trimming cost V 4 bases and J 2 bases; bases outside gene matches: 7. CDR1 MNHNY and CDR2 SVGAGI come from the germline V gene (reference sequence). The CDR3 DNA reads as TGTGCCAGCAGTTCCACCGACAGGGATCAAGAGACCCAGTACTTC. It yields the protein CASSSTDRDQETQYF.

The chain combines TRBV18 with TRBJ2-7; D is tentatively TRBD1 or TRBD2 (5 bases each). Germline assignment: CDR1 KGHSH and CDR2 LQKENI. This CDR3 has 14 amino acids. With 6 bases removed from V and 6 bases from J, the gap between germline ends came to 18 bases. The CDR3 sequence: CASSPFEGRGEQYF. For the CDR3, the DNA is TGTGCCAGCTCCCCTTTTGAGGGGCGAGGCGAGCAGTACTTC.

This clonotype was found many times. This chain joins TRBV4-1 and TRBJ1-5; TRBD1 matches at 8 bases. Unmatched junction bases numbered 11, after V lost 4 bases and J lost 9 bases. CDR3 length: 15 amino acids. CDR1 MGHRA and CDR2 YSYEKL come from the germline V gene. The CDR3 region is CASSPGQGPFTPQHF. The CDR3 nucleotides read TGCGCCAGCAGCCCCGGACAGGGACCTTTCACGCCCCAGCATTTT.

At least ten counts were recorded for this clonotype. The chain recombines TRBV5-1 with TRBJ2-2, with D maybe TRBD1 (5 bases). The CDR3 has 15 amino acids. Germline V gene data show CDR1 as SGHRS and CDR2 as YFSETQ. Trimming took off 6 bases at V and 4 bases at J, with 16 bases between the two ends. CDR3 sequence (DNA): TGCGCCAGCACCCCTTCTGTTGGGGCCACCGGGGAGCTGTTTTTT. The encoded protein is CASTPSVGATGELFF. Combining the CDR3 with reference TRBV5-1 and TRBJ2-2 gives the whole variable domain KAGVTQTPRYLIKTRGQQVTLSCSPISGHRSVSWYQQTPGQGLQFLFEYFSETQRNKGNFPGRFSGRQFSNSRSEMNVSTLELGDSALYLCASTPSVGATGELFFGEGSRLTVL.

The chain recombines TRBV7-3 with TRBJ2-2, with D maybe TRBD1 (6 bases). CDR1 and CDR2 from the germline V gene are SGHTA and FQGTGA. This CDR3 contains 14 residues. Trimming removed 5 bases from V and 6 bases from J, with 13 bases in between. CDR3 nucleotides: TGTGCCAGCAGCAGAAACAGGGTGTCCGGGGAGCTGTTTTTT. Protein sequence: CASSRNRVSGELFF. The entire variable domain, with the rest obtained from reference TRBV7-3 and TRBJ2-2, is as follows: GAGVSQTPSNKVTEKGKYVELRCDPISGHTALYWYRQSLGQGPEFLIYFQGTGAADDSGLPNDRFFAVRPEGSVSTLKIQRTERGDSAVYLCASSRNRVSGELFFGEGSRLTVL.

This clonotype was found a few times. The chain uses TRBV5-1 and TRBJ1-2; D unresolved. V lost 5 bases and J 4 bases, leaving 12 bases between the germline ends. Germline V gene data show CDR1 as SGHRS and CDR2 as YFSETQ. CDR3 size: 13 residues. The CDR3 sequence is CASSWREGYGYTF. Here the CDR3 DNA reads TGCGCCAGCAGTTGGAGGGAAGGCTATGGCTACACCTTC.

The V call is TRBV2, the J call TRBJ2-7, with 8 bases matching TRBD1. This CDR3 comprises 14 residues. Germline CDR1 and CDR2: SNHLY and FYNNEI. Unmatched junction bases numbered 7, after V lost 7 bases and J lost 2 bases. This chain's CDR3 is CASNSGRGPYEQYF. The CDR3 DNA sequence: TGTGCCAGCAACTCCGGCAGGGGGCCCTACGAGCAGTACTTC. Supplemented by reference TRBV2 and TRBJ2-7, the full variable domain reads EPEVTQTPSHQVTQMGQEVILRCVPISNHLYFYWYRQILGQKVEFLVSFYNNEISEKSEIFDDQFSVERPDGSNFTLKIRSTKLEDSAMYFCASNSGRGPYEQYFGPGTRLTVT.

This clonotype was seen more than once but under ten times. V gene TRBV7-9 combines with J gene TRBJ2-7; TRBD2 matches 12 bases. Germline lookup yields CDR1 SEHNR and CDR2 FQNEAQ (reference sequence). Trimming took 5 bases from V and 0 from J; bases not matched to a gene: 2. The CDR3 consists of 15 residues. This chain's CDR3 is CASSRTSGTSYEQYF. Written as DNA, the CDR3 is TGTGCCAGCAGCAGGACTAGCGGGACCTCCTACGAGCAGTACTTC.

This clonotype occurred a few times. The chain uses TRBV24-1 and TRBJ2-1; D ambiguous. Germline V gene data show CDR1 as KGHDR and CDR2 as SFDVKD. This CDR3 has 12 residues. V lost 8 bases to trimming and J lost 7 bases, with 11 bases between them. CDR3 DNA sequence: TGTGCCACCACCCCTGGAGTGAATGAGCAGTTCTTC. It specifies CATTPGVNEQFF.

This chain connects TRBV14 to TRBJ2-7; 9 bases are shared with TRBD1. V dropped 5 bases and J dropped 4; count of bases not matched to a gene: 15. CDR1 is SGHDN and CDR2 is FVKESK in the germline V gene. The CDR3 spans 17 residues. CDR3 bases: TGTGCCAGCAGCAACCTGGTCCGAGGACAGGGGTTATACGAGCAGTACTTC. As protein: CASSNLVRGQGLYEQYF.

This clonotype came up a few times. The chain uses TRBV12-3 or TRBV12-4 and TRBJ1-1; 7 bases line up with TRBD1. CDR3 length: 12 residues. Losses at the gene ends were 7 bases for V and 13 bases for J; bases not matched to a gene: 12. Written as DNA, the CDR3 is TGTGCCAGCACCCCATTCAGGGGGGGAGGTTTCTTT. Protein product: CASTPFRGGGFF.

The chain has TRBV12-2 and TRBJ2-5; TRBD2, the table's D call, lacks a check against the DNA. TRBV12-2 is recorded as a pseudogene. There are 19 residues in the CDR3. The CDR3 loop is CASRCPLPPGLAGQETQYF. CDR3 nucleotides: TGTGCAAGTCGCTGCCCCCTGCCCCCGGGACTAGCGGGGCAAGAGACCCAGTACTTC.

V usage is TRBV4-3 and J usage is TRBJ1-1, with TRBD1 matching 9 bases. This CDR3 spans 17 amino acids. Germline loops: CDR1 LGHNA, CDR2 YSLEER. Germline trimming cut 4 bases from V and 0 bases from J; bases unmatched to any gene: 9. This chain's CDR3 is CASSPHPGQGLNTEAFF. The DNA of the CDR3 is TGCGCCAGCAGCCCTCACCCGGGACAGGGTTTGAACACTGAAGCTTTCTTT.

This clonotype was picked up a small number of times. The V and J genes are TRBV20-1 and TRBJ2-1, with 8 positions matching TRBD2. Trimming cost V 6 bases and J 0 bases; bases outside gene matches: 16. Germline loops: CDR1 DFQATT, CDR2 SNEGSKA (reference sequence). The CDR3 has 18 residues. The CDR3 nucleotides are TGCAGTGCCCGCGAGGGCGCGGGGGGCCAGAGCTCCTACAATGAGCAGTTCTTC. Its protein product is CSAREGAGGQSSYNEQFF.

The gene calls are TRBV5-1 and TRBJ1-4; D possibly corresponds to TRBD1 (5 bases). Germline V lookup: CDR1 SGHRS, CDR2 YFSETQ. V shed 0 bases and J shed 2 bases, with 8 bases lying between them. The CDR3 consists of 15 residues. The CDR3 region is CASSLGAGTNEKLFF. The DNA of the CDR3 is TGCGCCAGCAGCTTGGGTGCAGGGACTAATGAAAAACTGTTTTTT.

The sample holds one count of this clonotype. This chain joins TRBV6-6 and TRBJ1-3; maybe TRBD1 (6 bases). Germline-derived CDR1 and CDR2 are MNHNY and SVGAGI (reference sequence). The CDR3 consists of 15 residues. V was shortened by 4 bases and J by 3 bases, with 13 bases between the two germline ends. DNA of the CDR3: TGTGCCAGCAGTTCTAGGGGGAGAATTGGAAACACCATATATTTT. This codes for CASSSRGRIGNTIYF.

This clonotype was recorded at least ten times. The chain links TRBV9 to TRBJ2-5, with D uncertain. There are 15 residues in the CDR3. The germline V and J ends were trimmed by 0 bases and 1 base, with 10 bases remaining between them. The V gene's germline CDR1 is SGDLS and CDR2 YYNGEE. CDR3 protein: CASSVGPTSQETQYF. The CDR3 DNA reads TGTGCCAGCAGCGTAGGGCCTACCTCCCAAGAGACCCAGTACTTC.

The chain carries TRBV6-1 and TRBJ2-4, with D tentatively TRBD1 (6 bases). CDR1 and CDR2 (germline): MNHNS, SASEGT. V shed 2 bases and J shed 6 bases, with 11 bases lying between them. The CDR3 runs 14 residues. The CDR3 sequence is CASSEKGRGNIQYF. DNA of the CDR3: TGTGCCAGCAGTGAAAAAGGCAGGGGAAACATTCAGTACTTC.

The chain joins TRBV6-2 or TRBV6-3 to TRBJ2-7; D may match TRBD1 or TRBD2 (5 bases each). CDR1 MNHEY and CDR2 SVGEGT come from the germline V gene. This CDR3 has 14 residues. Trimming took 6 bases from V and 4 from J, leaving 16 bases between them. DNA of the CDR3: TGTGCCAGCAGCTCCGGGACGACCCCTTACGAGCAGTACGTC. Its translation is CASSSGTTPYEQYV.

In its sample, this clonotype was seen a few times. The chain uses TRBV6-2 or TRBV6-3 and TRBJ2-5, with TRBD1 as a possible D gene (5 bases). Looked up from germline, CDR1 is MNHEY and CDR2 is SVGEGT. This CDR3 region has 15 residues. Trimming stripped 7 bases from V and 5 bases from J, with 20 bases between. CDR3 sequence (DNA): TGTGCCAGCACCACGCAGGGTCGGCCCAGGGAGACCCAGTACTTC. Its protein product is CASTTQGRPRETQYF.

The chain uses TRBV7-9 and TRBJ2-7, with D perhaps matching TRBD1 (5 bases). The length of the CDR3 is 11 residues. Germline assignment: CDR1 SEHNR and CDR2 FQNEAQ (reference sequence). Trimming took off 4 bases at V and 7 bases at J, with 8 bases between the two ends. For the CDR3, the DNA is TGTGCCAGCAGCTACGACAGTGAGCAGTACTTC. Protein: CASSYDSEQYF.

This clonotype was detected a few times. This rearrangement joins TRBV19 to TRBJ2-3; D gene uncertain. This CDR3 is built from 13 residues. V was cut by 6 bases and J by 1 base, with 8 bases left in between. Germline V gene lookup returns CDR1 LNHDA and CDR2 SQIVND (reference sequence). CDR3 nucleotides: TGTGCCAGTAGAACAGCAGGCACAGATACGCAGTATTTT. It translates to CASRTAGTDTQYF.

This clonotype was detected only a few times. The chain has TRBV7-9 and TRBJ2-7; D possibly matches TRBD1 or TRBD2 (5 bases each). The ends were cut back, 1 base at V and 2 bases at J, with 9 bases in the middle. Germline V CDR1 and CDR2: SEHNR, FQNEAQ (reference sequence). The CDR3 is made up of 14 amino acids. In DNA, the CDR3 is TGTGCCAGCAGCTTAGGGGACGGAGCCTACGAGCAGTACGTC. Translating it yields CASSLGDGAYEQYV.

V gene TRBV6-2 or TRBV6-3 combines with J gene TRBJ1-1; D remains ambiguous. V was clipped by 6 bases and J by 1 base, with 9 bases between them. The CDR3 is 13 residues long. CDR1 is MNHEY and CDR2 is SVGEGT in the germline V gene. CDR3 nucleotides: TGTGCCAGCAGGCCGCGGGGGAACACTGAAGCTTTCTTT. This sequence encodes CASRPRGNTEAFF.

This clonotype was recorded a few times. The V call is TRBV6-5, the J call TRBJ2-7, with TRBD2 matching 7 bases. CDR1 and CDR2 from the germline V gene are MNHEY and SVGAGI. The V segment lost 6 bases and the J segment 0 bases; nucleotides outside the gene matches: 8. CDR3 size: 15 residues. The CDR3 DNA reads as TGTGCCAGCAGAAAGACTAGCTTCGACTCCTACGAGCAGTACTTC. Protein sequence: CASRKTSFDSYEQYF.

This clonotype has a handful of counts. The chain joins TRBV20-1 to TRBJ1-1; D is uncertain. With 1 base removed from V and 4 bases from J, the gap between germline ends came to 10 bases. Germline V CDR1 and CDR2: DFQATT, SNEGSKA (reference sequence). The CDR3 contains 13 residues. The CDR3 protein is CSARGGRSTEAFF. As DNA, the CDR3 is TGCAGTGCTAGAGGCGGTAGGAGCACTGAAGCTTTCTTT.

The rearrangement joins TRBV6-5 to TRBJ2-3; perhaps TRBD2 as D (6 bases). Per germline, CDR1 MNHEY and CDR2 SVGAGI. CDR3 length: 14 residues. Trimming left V 6 bases short and J 6 bases short, with 16 bases between. CDR3 DNA: TGTGCCAGCAGGGGACTCCGTCCGAGGGATACGCAGTATTTT. This translates into CASRGLRPRDTQYF.

This chain joins TRBV5-1 and TRBJ2-7; no definite D call. The ends were cut back, 0 bases at V and 5 bases at J, with 12 bases in the middle. Germline CDR1 and CDR2: SGHRS and YFSETQ. The CDR3 covers 14 residues. The CDR3 here is CASSLGQAGDEQYF. DNA of the CDR3: TGCGCCAGCAGCTTGGGCCAGGCTGGAGACGAGCAGTACTTC.

The rearrangement links TRBV4-3 to TRBJ2-3; D is undetermined. Germline V gene sequence: CDR1 LGHNA, CDR2 YSLEER. Trimming shortened V by 0 bases and J by 4 bases, and 14 bases separated the two germline ends. CDR3 size: 16 residues. Here the CDR3 DNA reads TGCGCCAGCAGCCAAGATGCCCGGGCTTGGCCAGATACGCAGTATTTT. Translated: CASSQDARAWPDTQYF.